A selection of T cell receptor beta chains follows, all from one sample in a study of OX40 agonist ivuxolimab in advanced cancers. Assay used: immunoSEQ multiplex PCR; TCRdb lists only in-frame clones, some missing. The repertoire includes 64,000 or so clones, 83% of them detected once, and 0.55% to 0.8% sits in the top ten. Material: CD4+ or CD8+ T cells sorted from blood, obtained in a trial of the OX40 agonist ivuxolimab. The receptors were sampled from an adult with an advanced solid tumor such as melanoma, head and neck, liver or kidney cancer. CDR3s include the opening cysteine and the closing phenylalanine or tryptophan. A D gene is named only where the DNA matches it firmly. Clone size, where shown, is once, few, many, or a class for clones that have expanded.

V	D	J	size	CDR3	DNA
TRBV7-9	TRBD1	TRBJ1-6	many	CASSLQGSPYNSPLHF	TGTGCCAGCAGCCTACAGGGGAGCCCCTATAATTCACCCCTCCACTTT
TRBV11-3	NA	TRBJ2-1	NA	CASSLGFSYNEQFF	TGTGCCAGCAGCTTAGGCTTCTCCTACAATGAGCAGTTCTTC
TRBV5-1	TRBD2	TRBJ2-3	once	CASSPQRGSTDTQYF	TGCGCCAGCAGCCCCCAGCGGGGGAGCACAGATACGCAGTATTTT
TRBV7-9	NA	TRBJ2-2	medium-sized	CASRSGANTGELFF	TGTGCCAGCAGGTCAGGGGCGAACACCGGGGAGCTGTTTTTT
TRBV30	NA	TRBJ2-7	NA	CAWSYGNFYEQYF	TGTGCCTGGAGTTACGGGAATTTTTACGAGCAGTACTTC
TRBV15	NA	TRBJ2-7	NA	CATSRGDDGGAQIGLTF	TGTGCCACCAGCAGAGGGGACGACGGAGGGGCCCAAATAGGGCTTACCTTC
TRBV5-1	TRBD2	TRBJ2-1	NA	CASSLGVGGNEQFF	TGCGCCAGCAGCTTGGGAGTGGGAGGGAATGAGCAGTTCTTC
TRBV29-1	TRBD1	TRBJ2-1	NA	CSVAPVQGVYNEQFF	TGCAGCGTTGCCCCAGTACAGGGGGTCTACAATGAGCAGTTCTTC
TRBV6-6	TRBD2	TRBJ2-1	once	CASKERESNEQFF	TGTGCCAGCAAGGAGCGGGAGAGCAATGAGCAGTTCTTC
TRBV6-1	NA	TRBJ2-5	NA	CASRTYGAETQYF	TGTGCCAGCAGGACCTATGGGGCCGAGACCCAGTACTTC
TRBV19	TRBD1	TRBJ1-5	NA	CASSRGQGLFNQPQHF	TGTGCCAGTAGTCGAGGACAGGGGCTATTCAATCAGCCCCAGCATTTT
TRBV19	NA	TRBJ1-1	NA	CASLKGGFFDTEAFF	TGTGCCAGTCTAAAGGGGGGATTCTTTGACACTGAAGCTTTCTTT
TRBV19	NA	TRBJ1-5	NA	CASSIMDGPQHF	TGTGCCAGTAGTATAATGGACGGGCCCCAGCATTTT
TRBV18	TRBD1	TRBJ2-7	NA	CASSPIGTGVKSGEQYF	TGTGCCAGCTCACCAATTGGGACAGGGGTAAAGTCGGGCGAGCAGTACTTC
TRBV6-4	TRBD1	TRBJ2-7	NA	CASSDSAGSTGTGYSYEQYF	TGTGCCAGCAGTGACTCGGCCGGGAGCACCGGGACAGGTTACTCCTACGAGCAGTACTTC
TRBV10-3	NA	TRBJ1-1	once	CATKRNTEAFF	TGTGCCACCAAGAGGAACACTGAAGCTTTCTTT
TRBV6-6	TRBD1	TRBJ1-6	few	CASSYRGQGESPLHF	TGTGCCAGCAGTTACCGCGGACAGGGAGAGTCGCCCCTCCACTTT
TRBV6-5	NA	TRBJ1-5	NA	CASSYATPLSNQPQHF	TGTGCCAGCAGTTACGCCACTCCTTTGAGCAATCAGCCCCAGCATTTT
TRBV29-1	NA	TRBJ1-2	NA	CSGYRERRDGYTF	TGCAGCGGTTACAGGGAAAGGAGAGATGGCTACACCTTC
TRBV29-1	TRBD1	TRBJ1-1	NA	CSAYRGLGTEAFF	TGCAGCGCTTACAGGGGGCTTGGCACTGAAGCTTTCTTT
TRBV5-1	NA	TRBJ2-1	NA	CASSLDGSSYNEQFF	TGCGCCAGCAGCTTGGATGGAAGCTCCTACAATGAGCAGTTCTTC
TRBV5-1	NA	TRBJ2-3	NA	CASSVGLYPGTDTQYF	TGCGCCAGCAGCGTCGGCCTTTATCCGGGCACAGATACGCAGTATTTT
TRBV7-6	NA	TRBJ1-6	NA	CASSLESYSPLHF	TGTGCCAGCAGCTTAGAATCTTATTCACCCCTCCACTTT
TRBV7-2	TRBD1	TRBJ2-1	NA	CASSLTQGGYNEQFF	TGTGCCAGCAGCTTAACACAGGGGGGCTACAATGAGCAGTTCTTC
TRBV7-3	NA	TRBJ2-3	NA	CASGVSGSTDTQYF	TGTGCCAGCGGAGTCTCGGGCAGCACAGATACGCAGTATTTT
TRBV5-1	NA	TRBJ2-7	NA	CASSILRNRSYEQYF	TGCGCCAGCAGCATCCTCCGGAATCGCTCCTACGAGCAGTACTTC
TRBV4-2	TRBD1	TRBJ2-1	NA	CASSETGFDEQFF	TGTGCCAGCAGCGAGACAGGGTTCGATGAGCAGTTCTTC
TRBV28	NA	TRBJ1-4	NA	CASSPQDFLKEKLFF	TGTGCCAGCAGTCCCCAAGATTTTCTAAAGGAAAAACTGTTTTTT
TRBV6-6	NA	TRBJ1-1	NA	CASSSLDRPNTEAFF	TGTGCCAGCAGTTCATTGGACAGACCAAACACTGAAGCTTTCTTT
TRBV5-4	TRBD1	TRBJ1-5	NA	CASSLGTGRDQPQHF	TGTGCCAGCAGCTTGGGGACAGGGAGGGATCAGCCCCAGCATTTT
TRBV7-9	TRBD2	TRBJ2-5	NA	CASSLGLGGQETQYF	TGTGCCAGCAGCTTAGGTCTGGGAGGGCAAGAGACCCAGTACTTC
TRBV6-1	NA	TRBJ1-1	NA	CASSEAFGSGTEAFF	TGTGCCAGCAGTGAAGCATTTGGGAGTGGCACTGAAGCTTTCTTT
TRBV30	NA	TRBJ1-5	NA	CAWSAGDSNQPQHF	TGTGCCTGGAGTGCAGGGGACAGCAATCAGCCCCAGCATTTT
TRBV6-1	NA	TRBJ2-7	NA	CASSWGISYEQYF	TGTGCCAGCAGCTGGGGGATCTCCTACGAGCAGTACTTC
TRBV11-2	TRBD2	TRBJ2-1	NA	CASSLVRAGGRNEQFF	TGTGCCAGCAGCTTAGTGAGGGCGGGGGGACGGAATGAGCAGTTCTTC
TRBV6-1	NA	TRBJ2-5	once	CASSEASWGRETQYF	TGTGCCAGCAGTGAAGCTAGCTGGGGCCGAGAGACCCAGTACTTC
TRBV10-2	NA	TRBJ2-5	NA	CASRKPVEETQYF	TGCGCCAGCCGAAAGCCGGTGGAGGAGACCCAGTACTTC
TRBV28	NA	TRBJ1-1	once	CASSFGVNEAFF	TGTGCCAGCAGTTTTGGTGTTAATGAAGCTTTCTTT
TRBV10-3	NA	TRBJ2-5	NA	CAIKDRGQETQYF	TGTGCCATCAAGGATCGGGGTCAGGAGACCCAGTACTTC
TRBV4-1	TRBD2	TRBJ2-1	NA	CASSQDRRASGSSYNEQFF	TGCGCCAGCAGCCAAGATCGGCGTGCTAGCGGGAGCTCCTACAATGAGCAGTTCTTC
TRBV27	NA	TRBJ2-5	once	CASGFRETQYF	TGTGCCAGCGGATTTCGGGAGACCCAGTACTTC
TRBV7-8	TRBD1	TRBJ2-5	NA	CASSWQGAQYF	TGTGCCAGCAGCTGGCAGGGGGCCCAGTACTTC
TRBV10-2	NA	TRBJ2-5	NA	CASSEPGTPGETQYF	TGCGCCAGCAGTGAGCCAGGAACCCCCGGGGAGACCCAGTACTTC
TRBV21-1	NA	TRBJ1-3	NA	CASSKAGSSSGNTIYF	TGTGCCAGCAGCAAAGCGGGATCCAGTTCTGGAAACACCATATATTTT
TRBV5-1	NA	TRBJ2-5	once	CASSFQETQYF	TGCGCCAGCAGCTTCCAAGAGACCCAGTACTTC
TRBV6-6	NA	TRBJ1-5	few	CASSYSSRGWDQPQHF	TGTGCCAGCAGTTACTCGAGCAGGGGTTGGGATCAGCCCCAGCATTTT
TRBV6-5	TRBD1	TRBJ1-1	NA	CASSYVTGGDTEAFF	TGTGCCAGCAGTTACGTGACAGGGGGGGACACTGAAGCTTTCTTT
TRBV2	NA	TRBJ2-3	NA	CASSDGTPGVGTQYF	TGTGCCAGCAGTGATGGGACTCCCGGAGTAGGTACGCAGTATTTT
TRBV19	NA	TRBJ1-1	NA	CASSIGGASRTEAFF	TGTGCCAGTAGTATAGGGGGCGCCTCGCGTACTGAAGCTTTCTTT
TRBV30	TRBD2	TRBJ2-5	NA	CAWGRGLAQETQYF	TGTGCCTGGGGCCGAGGACTAGCCCAAGAGACCCAGTACTTC
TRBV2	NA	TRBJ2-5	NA	CASKQDEETQYF	TGTGCCAGCAAACAGGATGAAGAGACCCAGTACTTC
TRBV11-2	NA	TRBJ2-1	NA	CASSPGAAYNEQFF	TGTGCCAGCAGCCCCGGCGCAGCCTACAATGAGCAGTTCTTC
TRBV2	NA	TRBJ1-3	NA	CASSASPNIYF	TGTGCCAGCAGTGCCAGTCCTAACATATATTTT
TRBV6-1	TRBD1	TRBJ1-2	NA	CASSEWTGPNYGYTF	TGTGCCAGCAGTGAATGGACAGGGCCTAACTATGGCTACACCTTC
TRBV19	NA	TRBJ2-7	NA	CASSAGRADEQYF	TGTGCCAGTAGTGCTGGTAGGGCCGACGAGCAGTACTTC
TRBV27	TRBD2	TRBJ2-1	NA	CASRLRTSGRGTYNEQFF	TGTGCCAGCAGGCTCAGGACTAGCGGGAGAGGCACCTACAATGAGCAGTTCTTC
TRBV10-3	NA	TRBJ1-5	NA	CAISGPNQPQHF	TGTGCCATCAGTGGGCCCAATCAGCCCCAGCATTTT
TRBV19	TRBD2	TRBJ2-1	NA	CASRTRDYLDEQFF	TGTGCCAGTAGAACCCGGGACTATCTCGATGAGCAGTTCTTC
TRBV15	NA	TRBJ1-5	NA	CATSRDSSLGQPQHF	TGTGCCACCAGCAGAGATAGCTCCCTCGGCCAGCCCCAGCATTTT
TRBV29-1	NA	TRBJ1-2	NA	CSALTQGYGYTF	TGCAGCGCTTTAACGCAGGGTTATGGCTACACCTTC